This TCR beta chain was found in a study of T-cell memory formation after mild COVID-19. Study-wide results and caveats: CD4+ contracting clones were mainly CM and EM; CD8+ ones, EMRA. Memory from before infection featured some responding clones, which suggests cross-reactive memory joined.

5'RACE primed at constant segments yielded TCR alpha and TCR beta cDNA libraries bearing sample barcodes and UMIs. TCRdb passed the 5' RACE reads through MiXCR, listing each CDR3 protein once. This table has roughly 340,000 distinct CDR3 sequences, roughly 15% appearing once. V shed 3 bases and J shed 1 base, with 22 bases lying between them. CDR1 and CDR2 from the germline V gene are SGHRS and YFSETQ. The CDR3 has 18 residues. About this clonotype itself: Antigen unknown.

The gene calls are TRBV5-1 and TRBJ1-1, with TRBD1 as a possible D gene (5 bases). This sequence originates from a man aged 18-30 years who had mild COVID-19 (a few samples of this study predate the infection). Cell type and time point are not known. The material sequenced was PBMCs or a T cell subset sorted from them (not recorded which). The DNA of the CDR3 is TGCGCCAGCAGCTCGGCGGGTGGGATCCAGGGACGGAACACTGAAGCTTTCTTT. Translated: CASSSAGGIQGRNTEAFF.